A single sample gave rise to the 26 T cell receptor beta chains below, sequenced in a study of CD8 T cells in Susac syndrome. It was with random hexamers that roughly 0.5 to 1 ug RNA was reverse transcribed. Using its own MiXCR run on the immunoSEQ multiplex PCR reads, TCRdb lists one record per CDR3 protein. The table shows 100,000 to 150,000 distinct CDR3 sequences, with over 80% occurring only once. The sample was CD8+ T cells from PBMCs. These receptors originate from a human donor with multiple sclerosis.

As to this clonotype: Germline is not matched at one junction end, which may reflect a read error. V gene TRBV27 combines with J gene TRBJ1-1, with TRBD1 matching 10 bases. Germline values: CDR1 MNHEY, CDR2 SMNVEV (reference sequence). CDR3 length equals 16 residues. This CDR3 is CASSFGTGELNTEVFF. The CDR3 nucleotides read TGTGCCAGCAGTTTCGGGACAGGGGAATTGAACACTGAAGTTTTCTTT.

The rearrangement joins TRBV3-1 to TRBJ1-1, with TRBD1 as a possible D gene (5 bases). The CDR3 covers 15 residues. The germline V gene has CDR1 LGHDT and CDR2 YNNKEL (reference sequence). Trimming cost V 3 bases and J 6 bases, with 17 bases left between them. DNA for the CDR3: TGTGCCAGCAGCCAGGAGCCGGGGGGTTCCGCTGAAGCTTTCTTT. Translated: CASSQEPGGSAEAFF.

V and J are TRBV10-3 and TRBJ2-2; 8 positions agree with TRBD2. The CDR3 has 17 amino acids. V was pared by 2 bases and J by 1 base, with 6 bases of the junction left unmatched. CDR1 ENHRY and CDR2 SYGVKD come from the germline V gene. This CDR3 reads CAISETAGVMNTGELFF. DNA for the CDR3: TGTGCCATCAGTGAGACAGCGGGAGTCATGAACACCGGGGAGCTGTTTTTT.

The chain combines TRBV12-3 or TRBV12-4 with TRBJ1-3; D ambiguous. This CDR3 comprises 14 residues. Trimming removed 6 bases from V and 6 bases from J, with 15 bases in between. The CDR3 bases are TGTGCCAGCAGAAAAGACGGAGCTGAAAACACCATATATTTT. Protein product: CASRKDGAENTIYF.

The chain recombines TRBV6-2 or TRBV6-3 with TRBJ2-7; possibly TRBD1 or TRBD2 for D (5 bases each). Per germline, CDR1 MNHEY and CDR2 SVGEGT. The CDR3 runs 14 residues. V lost 2 bases and J 2 bases, leaving 10 bases between the germline ends. CDR3 sequence reads: CASSYRGRTYEQYF. The CDR3 coding sequence is TGTGCCAGCAGTTACCGGGGCAGAACCTACGAGCAGTACTTC.

This clonotype appeared a single time. This chain uses TRBV12-3 or TRBV12-4 with TRBJ1-1; D may be TRBD1 (5 bases). The length of the CDR3 is 14 residues. Trimming took 7 bases from V and 11 from J, leaving 23 bases between them. Here the CDR3 DNA reads TGTGCCAGCATCTGGGAGGGGTGGGCTTTTAGGGCTTTCTTT. Translation gives CASIWEGWAFRAFF.

This clonotype was counted a few times. The rearrangement uses TRBV5-1 and TRBJ2-7; D call uncertain. The CDR3 sequence is 14 residues long. The germline CDR1 and CDR2 sequences are SGHRS and YFSETQ. V lost 0 bases and J lost 5, with 12 bases in between. The CDR3 loop reads CASSLEWQWDEQYF. DNA of the CDR3: TGCGCCAGCAGCTTGGAATGGCAGTGGGACGAGCAGTACTTC. The variable domain in full, with the rest retrieved from reference TRBV5-1 and TRBJ2-7, is KAGVTQTPRYLIKTRGQQVTLSCSPISGHRSVSWYQQTPGQGLQFLFEYFSETQRNKGNFPGRFSGRQFSNSRSEMNVSTLELGDSALYLCASSLEWQWDEQYFGPGTRLTVT.

This chain uses TRBV28 with TRBJ1-6; 9 bases line up with TRBD1. The V and J ends lost 3 bases and 6 bases, in that order; junction bases with no gene match: 6. Looked up from germline, CDR1 is MDHEN and CDR2 is SYDVKM. CDR3 length: 16 residues. The CDR3 sequence: CASSFRGTGINSPLHF. The CDR3 DNA reads TGTGCCAGCAGTTTTAGGGGGACAGGGATTAATTCACCCCTCCACTTT. Supplemented by reference TRBV28 and TRBJ1-6, the full variable domain reads DVKVTQSSRYLVKRTGEKVFLECVQDMDHENMFWYRQDPGLGLRLIYFSYDVKMKEKGDIPEGYSVSREKKERFSLILESASTNQTSMYLCASSFRGTGINSPLHFGNGTRLTVT.

The chain combines TRBV5-1 with TRBJ2-1, with a possible D match to TRBD2 (6 bases). The V and J ends lost 4 bases and 1 base respectively, with 12 bases between them. The CDR3 is 15 residues long. CDR1 and CDR2 from the germline V gene are SGHRS and YFSETQ. The CDR3 region is CASSGIADSYNEQFF. The DNA for the CDR3 is TGCGCCAGCAGCGGTATAGCGGATTCCTACAATGAGCAGTTCTTC.

This chain connects TRBV7-9 to TRBJ2-2, with TRBD1 identical over 8 bases. V gave up 6 bases and J gave up 1 base; unmatched junction bases: 7. Germline V CDR1 and CDR2: SEHNR, FQNEAQ (reference sequence). This CDR3 contains 16 residues. CDR3 sequence (DNA): TGTGCCAGCAGGCCTAGGGACAGGATGAACACCGGGGAGCTGTTTTTT. Amino acids: CASRPRDRMNTGELFF.

The chain employs TRBV5-5 and TRBJ1-6; the D is unclear. V was cut by 3 bases and J by 2 bases, with 12 bases left in between. CDR1 SGHKS and CDR2 YYEKEE come from the germline V gene (reference sequence). The CDR3 sequence is 16 residues long. The CDR3 DNA follows: TGTGCCAGCAGCTCTCAGGCGGAAACCTATAATTCACCCCTCCACTTT. It translates to CASSSQAETYNSPLHF.

The rearrangement uses TRBV27 and TRBJ1-4; 9 positions match TRBD1. The germline gives CDR1 MNHEY, CDR2 SMNVEV (reference sequence). J gave up 5 bases and V 7 bases, and 2 bases lay outside the gene matches. The CDR3 length is 13 residues. The CDR3 protein is CASTGTGNEKLFF. The CDR3 nucleotides are TGTGCCAGCACCGGGACAGGGAATGAAAAACTGTTTTTT. Full variable domain (remainder filled in from reference TRBV27 and TRBJ1-4): EAQVTQNPRYLITVTGKKLTVTCSQNMNHEYMSWYRQDPGLGLRQIYYSMNVEVTDKGDVPEGYKVSRKEKRNFPLILESPSPNQTSLYFCASTGTGNEKLFFGSGTQLSVL.

J is TRBJ1-1 and V is TRBV7-9, with a tentative D call TRBD1 (5 bases). Germline V gene data show CDR1 as SEHNR and CDR2 as FQNEAQ (reference sequence). V shed 3 bases and J shed 8 bases, with 13 bases lying between them. This CDR3 is built from 13 residues. This CDR3 is CASSFLAGGEAFF. In DNA, the CDR3 is TGTGCCAGCAGCTTCTTAGCGGGGGGAGAAGCTTTCTTT.

The chain combines TRBV12-3 or TRBV12-4 with TRBJ1-5; D gene unclear. The CDR3 has 13 amino acids. V lost 7 bases and J 5 bases, leaving 12 bases between the germline ends. The CDR3 is CASTPTAYQPQHF. CDR3 nucleotides: TGTGCCAGCACCCCGACGGCCTATCAGCCCCAGCATTTT.

The chain joins TRBV7-9 to TRBJ1-2; D remains ambiguous. Trimming took off 2 bases at V and 7 bases at J, with 14 bases between the two ends. Germline values: CDR1 SEHNR, CDR2 FQNEAQ (reference sequence). The CDR3 runs to 14 residues. This CDR3 reads CASSLITFPSGYTF. CDR3 sequence (DNA): TGTGCCAGCAGCTTAATCACGTTCCCGTCTGGCTACACCTTC.

The chain uses TRBV7-2 and TRBJ1-1; D gene ambiguous. The germline V gene encodes CDR1 SGHTA and CDR2 FQGNSA. V lost 1 base, J lost 0 bases, and 15 bases lay in between. The CDR3 is 17 amino acids. CDR3 residues: CASSLVWPWPMNTEAFF. DNA of the CDR3: TGTGCCAGCAGCTTAGTGTGGCCCTGGCCCATGAACACTGAAGCTTTCTTT.

The rearrangement uses TRBV20-1 and TRBJ2-1; either TRBD1 or TRBD2 may fit D (5 bases each). CDR1 is DFQATT, CDR2 SNEGSKA, per germline (reference sequence). CDR3 length equals 16 residues. Trimming removed 0 bases from V and 3 bases from J, with 15 bases in between. This CDR3 reads CSARDLREGDYNEQFF. For the CDR3, the DNA is TGCAGTGCTAGAGACCTCCGGGAAGGGGACTACAATGAGCAGTTCTTC.

The chain is built from TRBV20-1 and TRBJ2-5, with 7 nucleotides matching TRBD1. Germline CDR1 and CDR2: DFQATT and SNEGSKA (reference sequence). This CDR3 has 14 residues. The V gene end was trimmed by 6 bases and the J gene end by 7 bases; junction bases not matched to a gene: 14. For the CDR3, the DNA is TGCAGTGCGAGACCCTTCAGGGGGTCGGGGACCCAGTACTTC. It yields the protein CSARPFRGSGTQYF.

The sample holds a few counts of this clonotype. The rearrangement links TRBV13 to TRBJ2-7; TRBD1 aligns across 9 bases. CDR1 and CDR2 (germline): PRHDT, FYEKMQ (reference sequence). V lost 4 bases and J lost 3; bases outside the gene matches: 4. CDR3 length equals 14 residues. CDR3 in amino acids: CASSSGQGVYEQYF. CDR3 bases: TGTGCCAGCAGCTCGGGACAGGGAGTCTACGAGCAGTACTTC.

The CDR3 region is CASKGPGSYEQYV. The CDR3 bases are TGTGCCAGCAAAGGGCCGGGATCTTACGAGCAGTACGTC. V gene TRBV2 combines with J gene TRBJ2-7, with D possibly being TRBD2 (5 bases). Germline V CDR1 and CDR2: SNHLY, FYNNEI. The CDR3 covers 13 residues. The ends were cut back, 7 bases at V and 4 bases at J, with 14 bases in the middle.

The table lists this clonotype with a few counts. CDR3: CASSQDQGGSFDYGYTF. CDR3 coding DNA: TGTGCCAGCAGCCAAGATCAGGGCGGAAGTTTTGACTATGGCTACACCTTC. This chain links TRBV4-2 with TRBJ1-2, with D perhaps TRBD1 (5 bases). Trimming pared 0 bases from V and 3 bases from J, leaving 17 bases between. The germline CDR1 and CDR2 sequences are LGHNA and YNFKEQ. The CDR3 consists of 17 residues.

The V call is TRBV2, the J call TRBJ1-2; D is uncertain. The CDR3 runs 14 residues. The germline V gene has CDR1 SNHLY and CDR2 FYNNEI. Trimming removed 8 bases at V and 5 bases at J, with 18 bases between. The CDR3, as DNA: TGTGCCAGCGGAACTGGGATGTCCATTTATGGCTACACCTTC. Translated, it gives CASGTGMSIYGYTF. The complete variable domain, with remaining parts taken from reference TRBV2 and TRBJ1-2, reads EPEVTQTPSHQVTQMGQEVILRCVPISNHLYFYWYRQILGQKVEFLVSFYNNEISEKSEIFDDQFSVERPDGSNFTLKIRSTKLEDSAMYFCASGTGMSIYGYTFGSGTRLTVV.

The chain combines TRBV5-4 with TRBJ1-2; 7 bases agree with TRBD1. The CDR3 runs to 15 residues. Germline V CDR1 and CDR2: SGHNT, YYREEE (reference sequence). V lost 4 bases and J lost 0; bases outside the gene matches: 6. The CDR3 DNA reads as TGTGCCAGCAGCAACGGACAGGAAGCTAACTATGGCTACACCTTC. It translates to CASSNGQEANYGYTF. Based on the CDR3 plus reference TRBV5-4 and TRBJ1-2, the full variable domain is ETGVTQSPTHLIKTRGQQVTLRCSSQSGHNTVSWYQQALGQGPQFIFQYYREEENGRGNFPPRFSGLQFPNYSSELNVNALELDDSALYLCASSNGQEANYGYTFGSGTRLTVV.

This clonotype appeared a single time. The chain combines TRBV2 with TRBJ1-5; unclear D gene. Germline V gene sequence: CDR1 SNHLY, CDR2 FYNNEI. This CDR3 has 14 residues. V lost 1 base to trimming and J lost 7 bases, with 11 bases between them. This CDR3 is CASSEGEGNQPQHF. The CDR3 DNA follows: TGTGCCAGCAGTGAAGGTGAAGGGAACCAGCCCCAGCATTTT.

The J gene is TRBJ1-1, the V gene TRBV4-1; D might be TRBD1 (5 bases). Germline V CDR1 and CDR2: MGHRA, YSYEKL. V lost 4 bases, J lost 6 bases, and 12 bases lay in between. This CDR3 region has 13 residues. In DNA, the CDR3 is TGCGCCAGCAGCCCGAGTCCGGGGGCTGAAGCTTTCTTT. Its translation is CASSPSPGAEAFF.

This clonotype was picked up a small number of times. The chain carries TRBV11-2 and TRBJ2-1; a possible D gene is TRBD1 (6 bases). This CDR3 is 13 amino acids long. Trimming removed 7 bases from V and 8 bases from J, with 15 bases in between. Germline V gene data show CDR1 as SGHAT and CDR2 as FQNNGV. The CDR3 loop reads CASIGQPSYEQFF. In DNA form, the CDR3 reads TGTGCCAGCATCGGACAGCCGAGCTATGAGCAGTTCTTC.